Below, 10 T cell receptor beta chains from the same sample are listed, as sequenced in a study of blood T cell repertoires in COVID-19. Produced via immunoSEQ multiplex PCR; TCRdb's table is partial and in-frame only. The data show 100,000 to 120,000 clones, with around nine tenths seen just once and over 6.5% held by the top ten. Source material: peripheral blood. The receptors originated from a woman between 65 and 79 years old who had recovered from COVID-19.

The chain employs TRBV6-5 and TRBJ1-2; D is undetermined. CDR1 MNHEY and CDR2 SVGAGI come from the germline V gene. Trimming shortened V by 0 bases and J by 4 bases, and 12 bases separated the two germline ends. The CDR3 extends over 15 amino acids. The CDR3 loop reads CASSYSILRSYGYTF. CDR3 nucleotides: TGTGCCAGCAGTTACTCGATCCTGCGGTCCTATGGCTACACCTTC.

This chain connects TRBV3-1 (or the pseudogene TRBV3-2) to TRBJ2-7; 10 bases are a match to TRBD1. The germline V gene has CDR1 LGHDT and CDR2 YNNKEL (reference sequence). V gave up 4 bases and J gave up 5 bases; unmatched junction bases: 2. CDR3 length: 13 amino acids. This chain's CDR3 is CASSRDRGDEQYF. CDR3 bases: TGTGCCAGCAGCCGGGACAGGGGCGACGAGCAGTACTTC.

This chain links TRBV15 with TRBJ1-2, with a tentative D call TRBD1 (5 bases). Per the germline V gene, CDR1 is LNHNV and CDR2 is YYDKDF (reference sequence). V lost 4 bases, J lost 4 bases, and 13 bases lay in between. The length of the CDR3 is 14 residues. The CDR3 bases are TGTGCCACCAGCATAGGGCAGGGAGGCTATGGCTACACCTTC. Amino acid sequence: CATSIGQGGYGYTF.

V and J are TRBV28 and TRBJ2-7; 11 nucleotides match TRBD2. V lost 2 bases and J lost 0; bases outside the gene matches: 6. Germline V gives CDR1 MDHEN, CDR2 SYDVKM. The CDR3 totals 17 residues. The CDR3 DNA sequence: TGTGCCAGCAGTTTAGGGGGTAGCGGGAGGGCCTCCTACGAGCAGTACTTC. Translating it yields CASSLGGSGRASYEQYF.

This clone was recorded only once. The chain has TRBV20-1 and TRBJ2-7; D remains ambiguous. Germline V gene lookup returns CDR1 DFQATT and CDR2 SNEGSKA (reference sequence). V was shortened by 1 base and J by 5 bases, with 6 bases between the two germline ends. This CDR3 region has 11 residues. The chain's CDR3 is CSARGPNEQYF. The CDR3 DNA reads TGCAGTGCTAGAGGGCCCAACGAGCAGTACTTC.

This chain connects TRBV7-2 to TRBJ2-1, with D perhaps TRBD1 (5 bases). V was pared by 4 bases and J by 10 bases, with 14 bases between. The germline V gene has CDR1 SGHTA and CDR2 FQGNSA. This CDR3 is 13 amino acids long. The CDR3 DNA reads as TGTGCCAGCAGCTCTGACAGACACGGGGAGCAGTTCTTC. Its protein is CASSSDRHGEQFF. Full variable domain (remainder filled in from reference TRBV7-2 and TRBJ2-1): GAGVSQSPSNKVTEKGKDVELRCDPISGHTALYWYRQSLGQGLEFLIYFQGNSAPDKSGLPSDRFSAERTGGSVSTLTIQRTQQEDSAVYLCASSSDRHGEQFFGPGTRLTVL.

The chain combines TRBV10-3 with TRBJ2-6; weak D call: TRBD2 (6 bases). The V gene's germline CDR1 is ENHRY and CDR2 SYGVKD. Trimming shortened V by 3 bases and J by 0 bases, and 12 bases separated the two germline ends. CDR3 length: 17 residues. Here the CDR3 DNA reads TGTGCCATCAGTGAAGGTTGGGGGGTCTCTGGGGCCAACGTCCTGACTTTC. Translation: CAISEGWGVSGANVLTF.

The V gene is TRBV5-1, the J gene TRBJ2-7; 7 nucleotides line up with TRBD1. J lost 4 bases, V lost 2 bases, and 3 bases had no gene match. This CDR3 is built from 13 residues. Germline CDR1 is SGHRS and CDR2 is YFSETQ. The DNA of the CDR3 is TGCGCCAGCAGCTTAAACAGGGGTTACGAGCAGTACTTC. Protein: CASSLNRGYEQYF.

V is TRBV30 and J is TRBJ1-6, with D possibly TRBD1 on 5 matching bases. The CDR3 loop spans 14 amino acids. Looked up from germline, CDR1 is GTSNPN and CDR2 is SVGIG (reference sequence). V lost 3 bases, J lost 6 bases, and 12 bases lay in between. CDR3 DNA sequence: TGTGCCTGGAGCACGGGACTGAGTAATTCACCCCTCCACTTT. As protein: CAWSTGLSNSPLHF.

The V gene is TRBV2, the J gene TRBJ2-5; 7 bases are a match to TRBD1. The trim removed 11 bases at V and 5 bases at J, leaving 14 bases unmatched. This CDR3 has 14 residues. Germline lookup yields CDR1 SNHLY and CDR2 FYNNEI. The CDR3 loop reads CAGRGRGSSETQYF. The DNA of the CDR3 is TGTGCCGGCCGTGGCAGGGGGAGTTCGGAGACCCAGTACTTC.